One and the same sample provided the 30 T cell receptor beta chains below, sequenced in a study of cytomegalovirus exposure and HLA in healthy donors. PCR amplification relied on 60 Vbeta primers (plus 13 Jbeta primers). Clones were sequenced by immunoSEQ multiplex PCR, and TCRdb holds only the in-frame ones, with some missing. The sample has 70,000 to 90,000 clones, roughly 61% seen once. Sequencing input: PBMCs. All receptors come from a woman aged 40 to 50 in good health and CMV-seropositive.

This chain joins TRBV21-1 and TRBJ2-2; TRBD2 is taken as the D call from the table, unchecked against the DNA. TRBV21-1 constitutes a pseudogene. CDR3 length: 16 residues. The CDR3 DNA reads TGTGCCAGCAGCCCACCTTGGGAGGGCCCCACCGGGGAGCTGTTTTTT. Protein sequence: CASSPPWEGPTGELFF.

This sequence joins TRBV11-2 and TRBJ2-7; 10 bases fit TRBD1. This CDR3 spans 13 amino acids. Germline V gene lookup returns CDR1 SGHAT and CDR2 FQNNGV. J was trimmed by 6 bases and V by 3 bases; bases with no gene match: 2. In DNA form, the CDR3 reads TGTGCCAGCAGCTTCGACAGGGGGCGCGAGCAGTACTTC. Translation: CASSFDRGREQYF.

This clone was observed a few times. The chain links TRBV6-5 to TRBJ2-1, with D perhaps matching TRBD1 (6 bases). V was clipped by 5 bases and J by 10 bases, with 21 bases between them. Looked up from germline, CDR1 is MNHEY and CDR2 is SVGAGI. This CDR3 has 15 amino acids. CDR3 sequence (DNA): TGTGCCAGCAGTCCAATCTATATACAGGGCTCGGAGCAGTTCTTC. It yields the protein CASSPIYIQGSEQFF.

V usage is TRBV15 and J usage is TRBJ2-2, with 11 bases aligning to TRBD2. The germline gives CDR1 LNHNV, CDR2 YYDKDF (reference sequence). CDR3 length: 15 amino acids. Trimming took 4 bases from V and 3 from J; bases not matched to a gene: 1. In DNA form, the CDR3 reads TGTGCCACCAGCATTAGCGGGAGGGACACCGGGGAGCTGTTTTTT. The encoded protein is CATSISGRDTGELFF.

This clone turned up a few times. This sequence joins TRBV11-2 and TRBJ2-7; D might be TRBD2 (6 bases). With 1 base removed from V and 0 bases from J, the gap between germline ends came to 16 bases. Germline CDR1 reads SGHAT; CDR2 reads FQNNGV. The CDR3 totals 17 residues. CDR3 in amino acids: CASSLVGGGGNSYEQYF. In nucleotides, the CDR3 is TGTGCCAGCAGCTTAGTGGGGGGTGGCGGAAACTCCTACGAGCAGTACTTC.

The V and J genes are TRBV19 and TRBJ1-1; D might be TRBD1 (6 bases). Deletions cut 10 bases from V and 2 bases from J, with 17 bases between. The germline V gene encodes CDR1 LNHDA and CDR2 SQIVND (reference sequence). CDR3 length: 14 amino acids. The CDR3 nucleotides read TGTGCCACCGCGATTGACAGGTTCAACACTGAAGCTTTCTTT. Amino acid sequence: CATAIDRFNTEAFF.

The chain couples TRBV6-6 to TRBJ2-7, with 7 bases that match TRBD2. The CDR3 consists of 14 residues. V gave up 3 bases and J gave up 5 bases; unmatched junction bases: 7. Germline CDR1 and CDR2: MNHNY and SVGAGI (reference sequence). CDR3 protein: CASSYRLAVDEQYF. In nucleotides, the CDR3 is TGTGCCAGCAGTTATCGGCTAGCGGTGGACGAGCAGTACTTC.

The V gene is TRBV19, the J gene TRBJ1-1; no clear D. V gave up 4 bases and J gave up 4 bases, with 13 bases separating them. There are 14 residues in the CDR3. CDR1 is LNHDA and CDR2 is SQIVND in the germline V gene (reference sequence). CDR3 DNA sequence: TGTGCCAGTAGTAACCCCAATGCGGGCACTGAAGCTTTCTTT. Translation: CASSNPNAGTEAFF.

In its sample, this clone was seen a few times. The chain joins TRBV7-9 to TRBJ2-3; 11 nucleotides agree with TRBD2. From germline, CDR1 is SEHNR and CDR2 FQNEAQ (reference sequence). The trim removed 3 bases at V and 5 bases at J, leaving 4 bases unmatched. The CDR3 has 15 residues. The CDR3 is CASSFLAGGGDTQYF. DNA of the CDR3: TGTGCCAGCAGCTTCCTAGCGGGAGGAGGAGATACGCAGTATTTT.

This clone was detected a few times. CDR3 protein: CASADRGDTEAFF. The CDR3 nucleotides are TGTGCTAGTGCCGACAGGGGTGACACTGAAGCTTTCTTT. This chain connects TRBV12-5 to TRBJ1-1, with 8 bases aligning to TRBD1. Unmatched junction bases numbered 4, after V lost 7 bases and J lost 3 bases. The CDR3 sequence is 13 residues long. Germline values: CDR1 LGHNT, CDR2 FRNRAP. The whole variable domain, filled in from reference TRBV12-5 and TRBJ1-1, reads DARVTQTPRHKVTEMGQEVTMRCQPILGHNTVFWYRQTMMQGLELLAYFRNRAPLDDSGMPKDRFSAEMPDATLATLKIQPSEPRDSAVYFCASADRGDTEAFFGQGTRLTVV.

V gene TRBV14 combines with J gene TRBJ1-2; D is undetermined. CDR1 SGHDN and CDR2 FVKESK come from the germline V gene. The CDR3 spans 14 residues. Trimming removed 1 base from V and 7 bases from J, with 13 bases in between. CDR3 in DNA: TGTGCCAGCAGCCAAGGATTCTGGCGCGGTGGCTACACCTTC. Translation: CASSQGFWRGGYTF.

CDR3 region: CATSGTRYEETQYF. As DNA, the CDR3 is TGCGCCACCTCCGGGACTCGCTACGAGGAGACCCAGTACTTC. This chain uses TRBV10-2 with TRBJ2-5, with D perhaps TRBD2 (6 bases). V was cut by 10 bases and J by 5 bases, with 20 bases left in between. Germline V gene data show CDR1 as WSHSY and CDR2 as SAAADI. The CDR3 consists of 14 residues.

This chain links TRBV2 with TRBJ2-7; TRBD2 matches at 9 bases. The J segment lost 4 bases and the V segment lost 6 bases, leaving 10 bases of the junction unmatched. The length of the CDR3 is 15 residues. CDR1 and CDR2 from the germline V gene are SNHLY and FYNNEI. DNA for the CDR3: TGTGCCAGCAGCCCCGGACTAGCGAGGCTTTACGAGCAGTACTTC. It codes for CASSPGLARLYEQYF.

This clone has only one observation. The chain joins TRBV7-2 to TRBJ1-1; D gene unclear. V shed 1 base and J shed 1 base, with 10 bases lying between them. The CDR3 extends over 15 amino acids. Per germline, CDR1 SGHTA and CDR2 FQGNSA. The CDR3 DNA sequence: TGTGCCAGCAGCTTAGGAGGGATAAGGAACACTGAAGCTTTCTTT. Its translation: CASSLGGIRNTEAFF.

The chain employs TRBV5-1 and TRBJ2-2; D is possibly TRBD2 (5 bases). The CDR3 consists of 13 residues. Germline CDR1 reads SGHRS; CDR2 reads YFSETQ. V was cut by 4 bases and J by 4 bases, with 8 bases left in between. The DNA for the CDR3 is TGCGCCAGCAGCCCGCGGGCCACCGGGGAGCTGTTTTTT. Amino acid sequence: CASSPRATGELFF.

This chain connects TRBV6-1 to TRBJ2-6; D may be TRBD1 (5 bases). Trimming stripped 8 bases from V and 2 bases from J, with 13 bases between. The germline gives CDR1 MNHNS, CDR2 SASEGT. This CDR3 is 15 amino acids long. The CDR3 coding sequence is TGTGCCAGCGCAGCAGGGTTCGCTGGGGCCAACGTCCTGACTTTC. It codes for CASAAGFAGANVLTF.

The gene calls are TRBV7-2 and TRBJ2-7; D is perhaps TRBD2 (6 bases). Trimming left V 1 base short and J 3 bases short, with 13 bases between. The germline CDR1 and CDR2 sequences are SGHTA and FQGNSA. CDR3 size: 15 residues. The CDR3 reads CASSLGQGGGYEQYF. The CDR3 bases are TGTGCCAGCAGCTTAGGCCAGGGAGGTGGCTACGAGCAGTACTTC.

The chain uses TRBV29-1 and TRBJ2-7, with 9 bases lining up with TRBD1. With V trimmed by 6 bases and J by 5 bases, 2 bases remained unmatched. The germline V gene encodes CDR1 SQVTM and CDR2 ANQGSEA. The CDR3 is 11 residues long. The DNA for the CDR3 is TGCAGCGTCGGGACAGGGAACGAGCAGTACTTC. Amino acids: CSVGTGNEQYF.

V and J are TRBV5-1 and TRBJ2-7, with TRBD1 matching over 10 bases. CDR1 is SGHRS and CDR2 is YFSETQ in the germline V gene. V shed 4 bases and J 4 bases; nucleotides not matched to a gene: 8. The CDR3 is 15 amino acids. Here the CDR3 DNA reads TGCGCCAGCAGCGTACCGGGACAGGGGTGGTACGAGCAGTACTTC. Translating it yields CASSVPGQGWYEQYF.

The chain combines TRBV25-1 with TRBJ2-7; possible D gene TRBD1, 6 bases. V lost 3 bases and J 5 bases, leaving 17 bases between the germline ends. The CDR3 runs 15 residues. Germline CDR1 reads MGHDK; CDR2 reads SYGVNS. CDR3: CASSDPQGRSNEQYF. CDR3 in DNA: TGTGCCAGCAGTGACCCCCAGGGGCGCAGCAACGAGCAGTACTTC.

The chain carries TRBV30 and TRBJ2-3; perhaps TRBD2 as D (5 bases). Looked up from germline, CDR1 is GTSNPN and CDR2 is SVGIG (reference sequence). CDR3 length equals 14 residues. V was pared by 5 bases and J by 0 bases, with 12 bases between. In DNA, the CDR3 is TGTGCCTGGTCGGGATTTCCTAGCACAGATACGCAGTATTTT. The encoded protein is CAWSGFPSTDTQYF.

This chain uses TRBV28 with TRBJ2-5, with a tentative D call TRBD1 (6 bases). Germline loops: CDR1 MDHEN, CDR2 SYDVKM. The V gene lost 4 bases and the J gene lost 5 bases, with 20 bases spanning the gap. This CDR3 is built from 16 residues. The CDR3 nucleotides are TGTGCCAGCAGTTCCCCCAGGGGTTCCCGGAGGGAGACCCAGTACTTC. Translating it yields CASSSPRGSRRETQYF.

CDR3 in DNA: TGCGCCAGCAGCCAGGGACAGGCCGTCGGTGGAACAGATACGCAGTATTTT. Its translation: CASSQGQAVGGTDTQYF. The chain links TRBV4-3 to TRBJ2-3, with TRBD1 matching 8 bases. Germline CDR1 is LGHNA and CDR2 is YSLEER. The CDR3 consists of 17 residues. V trimming: 3 bases; J trimming: 3 bases; junction bases outside the gene matches: 11.

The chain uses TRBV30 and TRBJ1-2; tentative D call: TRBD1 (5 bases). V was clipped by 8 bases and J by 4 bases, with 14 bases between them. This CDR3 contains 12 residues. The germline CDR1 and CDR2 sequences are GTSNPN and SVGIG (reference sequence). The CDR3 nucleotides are TGTGCCCGAGGGGAGGGAAGCTATGGCTACACCTTC. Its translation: CARGEGSYGYTF.

The CDR3 nucleotides read TGTGCCAGCAGCGGAGGTCCCCAAGAGACCCAGTACTTC. This codes for CASSGGPQETQYF. The chain is built from TRBV5-4 and TRBJ2-5; D might be TRBD2 (5 bases). The CDR3 has 13 amino acids. The germline CDR1 and CDR2 sequences are SGHNT and YYREEE (reference sequence). V lost 4 bases and J 1 base, leaving 8 bases between the germline ends.

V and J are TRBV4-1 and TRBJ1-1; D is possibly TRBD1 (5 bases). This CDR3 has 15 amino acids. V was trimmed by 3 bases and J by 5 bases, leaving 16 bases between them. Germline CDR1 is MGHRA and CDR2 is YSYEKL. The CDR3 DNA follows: TGCGCCAGCAGCCACCCCGTGGCAGGGAAGACTGAAGCTTTCTTT. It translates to CASSHPVAGKTEAFF.

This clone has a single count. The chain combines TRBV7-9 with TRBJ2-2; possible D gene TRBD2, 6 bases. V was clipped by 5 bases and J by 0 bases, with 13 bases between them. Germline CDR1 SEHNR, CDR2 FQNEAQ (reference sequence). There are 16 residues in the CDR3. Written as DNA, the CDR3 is TGTGCCAGCAGCCCTTGGGGGGAGACGAACACCGGGGAGCTGTTTTTT. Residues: CASSPWGETNTGELFF.

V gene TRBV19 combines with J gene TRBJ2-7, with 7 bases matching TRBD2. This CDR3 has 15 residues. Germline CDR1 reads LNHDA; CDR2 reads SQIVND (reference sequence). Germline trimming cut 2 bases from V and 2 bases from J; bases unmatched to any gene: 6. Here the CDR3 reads CASSISGAGTYEQYF. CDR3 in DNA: TGTGCCAGTAGTATATCAGGAGCGGGAACCTACGAGCAGTACTTC.

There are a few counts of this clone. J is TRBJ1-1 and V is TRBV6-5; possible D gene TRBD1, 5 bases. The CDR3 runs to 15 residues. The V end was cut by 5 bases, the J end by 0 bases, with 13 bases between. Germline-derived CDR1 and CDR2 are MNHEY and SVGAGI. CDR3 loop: CASSAGPPLNTEAFF. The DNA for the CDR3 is TGTGCCAGCAGTGCGGGGCCTCCCCTGAACACTGAAGCTTTCTTT.

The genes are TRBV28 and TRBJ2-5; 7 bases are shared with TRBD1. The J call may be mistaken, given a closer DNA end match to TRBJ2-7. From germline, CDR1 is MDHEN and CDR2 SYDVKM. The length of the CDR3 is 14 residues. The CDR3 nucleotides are TGTGCCAGCAGCAGTCTCGGACAGGCCGGCGAGCAGTACTTC. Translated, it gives CASSSLGQAGEQYF.